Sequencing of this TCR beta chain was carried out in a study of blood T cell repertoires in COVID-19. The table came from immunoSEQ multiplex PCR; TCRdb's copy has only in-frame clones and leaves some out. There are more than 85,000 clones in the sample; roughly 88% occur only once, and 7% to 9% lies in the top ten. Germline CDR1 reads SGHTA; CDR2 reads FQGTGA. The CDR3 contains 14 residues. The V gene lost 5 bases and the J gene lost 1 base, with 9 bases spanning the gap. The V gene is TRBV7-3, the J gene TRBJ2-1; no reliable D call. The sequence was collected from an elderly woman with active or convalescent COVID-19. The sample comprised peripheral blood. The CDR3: CASSPAGSYNEQFF. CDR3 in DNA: TGTGCCAGCAGCCCGGCCGGGTCCTACAATGAGCAGTTCTTC.